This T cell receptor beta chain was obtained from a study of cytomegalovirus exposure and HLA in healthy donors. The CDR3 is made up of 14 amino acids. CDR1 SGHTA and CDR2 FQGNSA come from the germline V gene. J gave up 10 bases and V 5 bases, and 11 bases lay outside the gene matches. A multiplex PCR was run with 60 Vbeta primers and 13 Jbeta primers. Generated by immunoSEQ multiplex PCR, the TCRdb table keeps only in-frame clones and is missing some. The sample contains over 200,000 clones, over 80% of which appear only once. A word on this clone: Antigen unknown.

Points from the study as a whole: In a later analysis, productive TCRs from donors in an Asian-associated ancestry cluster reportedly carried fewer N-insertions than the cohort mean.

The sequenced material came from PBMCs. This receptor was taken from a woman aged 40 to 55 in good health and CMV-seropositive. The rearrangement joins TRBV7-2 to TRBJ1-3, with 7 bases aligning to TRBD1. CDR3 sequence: CASSSKWTGATIYF. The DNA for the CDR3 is TGTGCCAGCAGCAGTAAGTGGACAGGTGCAACCATATATTTT.